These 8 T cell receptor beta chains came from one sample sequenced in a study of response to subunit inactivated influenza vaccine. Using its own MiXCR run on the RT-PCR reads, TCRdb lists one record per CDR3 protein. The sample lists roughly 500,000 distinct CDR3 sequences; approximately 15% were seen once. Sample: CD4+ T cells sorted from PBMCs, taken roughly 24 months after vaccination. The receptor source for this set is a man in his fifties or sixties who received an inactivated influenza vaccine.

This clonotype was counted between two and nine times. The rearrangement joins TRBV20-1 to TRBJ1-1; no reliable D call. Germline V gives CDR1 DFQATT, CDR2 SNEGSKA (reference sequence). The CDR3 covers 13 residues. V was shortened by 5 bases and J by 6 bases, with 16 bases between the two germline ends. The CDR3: CSASPVVLAEAFF. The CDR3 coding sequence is TGCAGTGCTTCCCCTGTAGTCCTGGCTGAAGCTTTCTTT.

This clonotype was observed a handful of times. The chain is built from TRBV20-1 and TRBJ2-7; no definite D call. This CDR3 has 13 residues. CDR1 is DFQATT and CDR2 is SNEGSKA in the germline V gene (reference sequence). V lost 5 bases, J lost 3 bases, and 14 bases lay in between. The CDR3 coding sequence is TGCAGTGCTTGGGCCTCCTTGGGCTACGAGCAGTACTTC. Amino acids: CSAWASLGYEQYF.

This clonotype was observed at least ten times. CDR3 region: CASSSWGSGANVLTF. CDR3 coding DNA: TGTGCCAGCAGCTCCTGGGGCTCTGGGGCCAACGTCCTGACTTTC. The chain has TRBV7-2 and TRBJ2-6, with D unresolved. The CDR3 runs 15 residues. The germline V gene encodes CDR1 SGHTA and CDR2 FQGNSA. Trimming shortened V by 4 bases and J by 0 bases, and 7 bases separated the two germline ends.

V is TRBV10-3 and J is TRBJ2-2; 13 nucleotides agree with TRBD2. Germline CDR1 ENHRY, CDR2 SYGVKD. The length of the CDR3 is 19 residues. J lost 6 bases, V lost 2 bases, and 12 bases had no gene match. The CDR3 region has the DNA TGTGCCATCAGTGAGAGAGCCGGGACTAGCGGGGCCCTAGCCGGGGAGCTGTTTTTT. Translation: CAISERAGTSGALAGELFF.

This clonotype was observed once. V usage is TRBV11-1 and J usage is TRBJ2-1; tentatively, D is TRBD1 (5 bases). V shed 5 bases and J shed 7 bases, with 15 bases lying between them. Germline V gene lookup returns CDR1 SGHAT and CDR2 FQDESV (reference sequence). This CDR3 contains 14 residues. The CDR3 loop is CASSPWTSSNEQFF. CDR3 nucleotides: TGTGCCAGCAGCCCGTGGACATCCTCGAATGAGCAGTTCTTC.

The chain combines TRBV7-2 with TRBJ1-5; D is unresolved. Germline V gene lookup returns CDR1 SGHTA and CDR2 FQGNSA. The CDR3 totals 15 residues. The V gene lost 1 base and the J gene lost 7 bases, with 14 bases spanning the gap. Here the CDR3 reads CASSLERVGSQPQHF. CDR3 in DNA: TGTGCCAGCAGCTTAGAAAGGGTAGGGAGCCAGCCCCAGCATTTT.

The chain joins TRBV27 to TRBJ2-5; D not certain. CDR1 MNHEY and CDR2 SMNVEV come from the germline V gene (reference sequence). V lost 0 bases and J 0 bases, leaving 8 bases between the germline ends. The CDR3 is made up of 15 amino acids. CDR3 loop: CASSLSSWYQETQYF. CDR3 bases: TGTGCCAGCAGTTTATCCAGCTGGTACCAAGAGACCCAGTACTTC.

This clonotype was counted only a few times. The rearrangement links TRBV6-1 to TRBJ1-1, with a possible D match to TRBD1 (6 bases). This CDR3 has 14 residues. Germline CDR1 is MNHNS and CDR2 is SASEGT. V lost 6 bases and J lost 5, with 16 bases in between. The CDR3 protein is CASSPGQPDTEAFF. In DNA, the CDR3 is TGTGCCAGCAGCCCTGGACAGCCGGATACTGAAGCTTTCTTT.